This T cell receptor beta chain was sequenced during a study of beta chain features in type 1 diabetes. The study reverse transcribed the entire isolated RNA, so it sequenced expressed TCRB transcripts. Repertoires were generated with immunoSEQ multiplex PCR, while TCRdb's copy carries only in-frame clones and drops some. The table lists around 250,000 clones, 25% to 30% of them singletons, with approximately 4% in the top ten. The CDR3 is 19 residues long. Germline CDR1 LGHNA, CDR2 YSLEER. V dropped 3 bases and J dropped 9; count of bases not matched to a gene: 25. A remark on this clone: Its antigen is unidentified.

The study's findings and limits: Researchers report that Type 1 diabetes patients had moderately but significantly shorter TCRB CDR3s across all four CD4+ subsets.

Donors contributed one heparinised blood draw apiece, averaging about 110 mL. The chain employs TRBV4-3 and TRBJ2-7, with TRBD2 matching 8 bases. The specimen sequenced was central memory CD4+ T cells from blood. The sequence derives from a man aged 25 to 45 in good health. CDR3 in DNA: TGCGCCAGCAGCCACGACATGGCAAGGGGCGCGGGCGGGAGGAATGTGCAGTACTTC. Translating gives CASSHDMARGAGGRNVQYF.